Following are 9 T cell receptor beta chains from one sample sequenced in a study of cytomegalovirus exposure and HLA in healthy donors. 13 Jbeta primers and 60 Vbeta primers were used for the PCR. Sequencing used immunoSEQ multiplex PCR; TCRdb keeps in-frame clones, though not all of them. The profile shows roughly 170,000 clones, 70% to 85% of them singletons. The source material was PBMCs. The receptors come from a girl aged 2-9 years in good health and CMV-seropositive.

CDR3 residues: CASSVGTSGDNEDTQYF. CDR3 nucleotide sequence: TGTGCCAGCAGCGTGGGGACTAGCGGGGACAACGAAGATACGCAGTATTTT. The rearrangement uses TRBV7-9 and TRBJ2-3, with 13 positions matching TRBD2. The CDR3 spans 17 residues. Per the germline V gene, CDR1 is SEHNR and CDR2 is FQNEAQ (reference sequence). Trimming took 5 bases from V and 5 from J; bases not matched to a gene: 10.

This clone was detected only a few times. This chain uses TRBV10-3 with TRBJ1-1; 10 positions agree with TRBD1. CDR3 length: 16 residues. Germline V CDR1 and CDR2: ENHRY, SYGVKD. V dropped 8 bases and J dropped 0; count of bases not matched to a gene: 9. The DNA of the CDR3 is TGTGCCATCGCCCCCGGGACAGGGGAATTGAACACTGAAGCTTTCTTT. Its protein product is CAIAPGTGELNTEAFF.

This rearrangement joins TRBV9 to TRBJ2-7; TRBD2 is a possible D gene (5 bases). Per germline, CDR1 SGDLS and CDR2 YYNGEE. The CDR3 is 13 residues long. Trimming stripped 1 base from V and 6 bases from J, with 11 bases between. CDR3 sequence: CASSVNPGCEQYF. CDR3 nucleotides: TGTGCCAGCAGCGTAAATCCGGGGTGCGAGCAGTACTTC.

The chain couples TRBV6-5 to TRBJ2-1, with a weak D call TRBD2 (5 bases). The germline V gene has CDR1 MNHEY and CDR2 SVGAGI. The CDR3 spans 16 residues. Trimming removed 2 bases from V and 0 bases from J, with 11 bases in between. DNA of the CDR3: TGTGCCAGCAGTTACCGCGGGCACAGCTCCTACAATGAGCAGTTCTTC. It translates to CASSYRGHSSYNEQFF.

This chain links TRBV13 with TRBJ1-1; D unresolved. CDR1 and CDR2 (germline): PRHDT, FYEKMQ (reference sequence). There are 13 residues in the CDR3. Between the trimmed V and J ends, which lost 3 bases and 7 bases, there was a span of 12 bases. The CDR3 protein is CASSFRLLCEAFF. For the CDR3, the DNA is TGTGCCAGCAGCTTTAGACTCCTTTGTGAAGCTTTCTTT.

V gene TRBV27 combines with J gene TRBJ1-2, with 10 bases matching TRBD1. The germline V gene has CDR1 MNHEY and CDR2 SMNVEV (reference sequence). The length of the CDR3 is 15 residues. The V gene end was trimmed by 5 bases and the J gene end by 4 bases; junction bases not matched to a gene: 7. CDR3 amino acids: CASSRDRGRRYGYTF. As DNA, the CDR3 is TGTGCCAGCAGTCGCGACAGGGGGCGCCGCTATGGCTACACCTTC.

The chain recombines TRBV7-2 with TRBJ2-6; D not certain. Trimming cost V 4 bases and J 6 bases, with 10 bases left between them. Germline V CDR1 and CDR2: SGHTA, FQGNSA. The CDR3 is 14 amino acids. The CDR3 region has the DNA TGTGCCAGCAGCTCCCCCCGAGAGGCCAACGTCCTGACTTTC. Translated, it gives CASSSPREANVLTF.

This clone turned up a few times. This chain uses TRBV6-5 with TRBJ2-1; 9 positions match TRBD1. CDR1 and CDR2 (germline): MNHEY, SVGAGI. V shed 6 bases, J shed 3 bases, and the junction held 6 bases outside the gene matches. CDR3 length: 15 amino acids. This chain's CDR3 is CASRQQGAVYNEQFF. In DNA form, the CDR3 reads TGTGCCAGCAGGCAACAGGGGGCGGTCTACAATGAGCAGTTCTTC.

The chain carries TRBV10-1 and TRBJ2-7; 8 bases fit TRBD2. The V gene end was trimmed by 3 bases and the J gene end by 0 bases; junction bases not matched to a gene: 10. The CDR3 has 17 residues. Germline CDR1 is WNHNN and CDR2 is SYGVQD (reference sequence). CDR3 sequence (DNA): TGCGCCAGCAGTGAATTCCCCTATAGCGGGAACTCCTACGAGCAGTACTTC. This encodes CASSEFPYSGNSYEQYF.